This T cell receptor (beta chain) was identified in a study of early T cells in non-severe SARS-CoV-2 infection. This clonotype was seen many times. CDR3 length: 15 residues. Germline CDR1 and CDR2: SQVTM and ANQGSEA. Trimming pared 1 base from V and 1 base from J, leaving 13 bases between. TCRdb recomputed calls from the 5' RACE reads with MiXCR, one row per CDR3 protein. The table lists tens of thousands of distinct CDR3 sequences, 3.5% to 5% of them singletons. The receptor was isolated from an adult who was a healthcare worker with PCR-confirmed SARS-CoV-2 infection or an uninfected control (not recorded which). Sequencing input: whole blood. The rearrangement uses TRBV29-1 and TRBJ1-1; tentatively, D is TRBD1 (6 bases). The CDR3 sequence is CSVEGLGRGNTEAFF. The CDR3 region has the DNA TGCAGCGTTGAAGGGTTGGGCAGGGGGAACACTGAAGCTTTCTTT.